This record looks at one T cell receptor beta chain sequence and its context. This sample is part of a study of T-cell reconstitution after alpha-beta-depleted transplantation in children. Germline lookup yields CDR1 SQVTM and CDR2 ANQGSEA. The V gene lost 5 bases and the J gene lost 2 bases, with 16 bases spanning the gap. The CDR3 is 14 residues long. Unique molecular identifiers featured in how the TCRbeta library was prepared. Each CDR3 protein gets one entry after TCRdb re-called the PCR reads with MiXCR. This sample carries around 130,000 distinct CDR3 sequences, roughly 10% of them seen once, and the ten largest clones take more than 20%.

The TCR originated in a girl less than two years old who had a stem cell transplant for combined immunodeficiency, so the T cells may come from the graft donor. This rearrangement joins TRBV29-1 to TRBJ2-7; tentatively, D is TRBD1 (5 bases). Source: PBMCs, mostly from graft donor cells, taken 180 days after TCRalphabeta/CD19-depleted stem cell transplant. Here the CDR3 reads CSVRGSEGAYEQYF. CDR3 coding DNA: TGCAGCGTTCGCGGTAGTGAAGGGGCCTACGAGCAGTACTTC.